The 5 T cell receptor beta chains given below trace back to one sample, sequenced in a study of Ad26.COV2.S vaccination and SARS-CoV-2 variants. This sample's treatment: around 19 received Ad26.COV2.S at low or high dose, single or two shots; about 5 received placebo; per-sample allocation not given. Specimens were obtained on day 63 following the first vaccine or placebo injection. The method was immunoSEQ multiplex PCR; TCRdb's version includes in-frame clones alone and lacks a portion of them. The data contain roughly 300,000 clones, 75% to 90% of them seen just once; the ten biggest clones take up roughly 10%. Source: peripheral blood, taken in a trial of Ad26.COV2.S vaccine versus placebo. The receptor set was obtained from a person aged 18-60 years who received the Ad26.COV2.S COVID-19 vaccine or a placebo.

The sample holds many counts of this clone. The V gene is TRBV5-1, the J gene TRBJ1-1; D is possibly TRBD1 (5 bases). Germline V gene data show CDR1 as SGHRS and CDR2 as YFSETQ. The CDR3 sequence is 14 residues long. Deletions cut 1 base from V and 5 bases from J, with 12 bases between. The CDR3 spells CASSLLGEGTEAFF. The CDR3 DNA follows: TGCGCCAGCAGCTTGCTCGGGGAGGGGACTGAAGCTTTCTTT.

The chain combines TRBV7-9 with TRBJ2-7; D is ambiguous. The germline CDR1 and CDR2 sequences are SEHNR and FQNEAQ (reference sequence). V lost 5 bases to trimming and J lost 10 bases, with 21 bases between them. CDR3 size: 14 residues. Written as DNA, the CDR3 is TGTGCCAGCAGCCCTCATCCAGATCCGGGCCCCCAGTACTTC. This encodes CASSPHPDPGPQYF.

The gene calls are TRBV5-1 and TRBJ2-7; 8 bases are a match to TRBD2. The V segment lost 0 bases and the J segment 2 bases; nucleotides outside the gene matches: 4. Germline V gene lookup returns CDR1 SGHRS and CDR2 YFSETQ. The CDR3 totals 15 residues. CDR3 region: CASSLGLAGAYEQYF. In DNA form, the CDR3 reads TGCGCCAGCAGCTTGGGCCTAGCGGGCGCCTACGAGCAGTACTTC. Together with reference TRBV5-1 and TRBJ2-7, the CDR3 gives the full variable domain: KAGVTQTPRYLIKTRGQQVTLSCSPISGHRSVSWYQQTPGQGLQFLFEYFSETQRNKGNFPGRFSGRQFSNSRSEMNVSTLELGDSALYLCASSLGLAGAYEQYFGPGTRLTVT.

The chain couples TRBV7-2 to TRBJ2-7, with 7 bases aligning to TRBD1. There are 14 residues in the CDR3. CDR1 and CDR2 (germline): SGHTA, FQGNSA. With 5 bases clipped from V and 1 base from J, the junction kept 5 bases outside the gene matches. Written as DNA, the CDR3 is TGTGCCAGCAGCACCCGGACAGGTTCCTACGAGCAGTACTTC. It codes for CASSTRTGSYEQYF.

The chain has TRBV30 and TRBJ1-1; possibly TRBD1 for D (6 bases). Germline V gene sequence: CDR1 GTSNPN, CDR2 SVGIG (reference sequence). CDR3 length equals 12 residues. The V gene lost 1 base and the J gene lost 4 bases, with 7 bases spanning the gap. The CDR3, as DNA: TGTGCCTGGAGTGAAGGGGGCACTGAAGCTTTCTTT. It specifies CAWSEGGTEAFF.